A selection of T cell receptor beta chains follows, all from one sample in a study of blood T cell repertoires in COVID-19. Assay: immunoSEQ multiplex PCR; the TCRdb copy retains only in-frame clones and omits some. The table includes under 300,000 clones, roughly nine tenths detected once. The sample consisted of peripheral blood. The receptors were sampled from a man in his 60s with acute or convalescent COVID-19. Both conserved end residues are part of each CDR3. The order of the fields is D gene, clone size, V gene, J gene, CDR3 protein, CDR3 DNA. The D gene is left open where the match is weak. Size is omitted from some rows. Given values are once, few, many or a class for expanded clones.

>-|few|TRBV28|TRBJ1-2
CASSLFFSEANYGYTF
TGTGCCAGCAGTTTATTTTTCAGCGAAGCTAACTATGGCTACACCTTC
>-|-|TRBV6-1|TRBJ1-6
CASSDSSYNSPLHF
TGTGCCAGCAGTGATAGCTCCTATAATTCACCCCTCCACTTT
>TRBD1|-|TRBV27|TRBJ2-6
CASSFLGQGRSGANVLTF
TGTGCCAGCAGTTTTTTGGGACAGGGGAGGTCTGGGGCCAACGTCCTGACTTTC
>-|once|TRBV30|TRBJ1-5
CAWSGHNSNQPQHF
TGTGCCTGGAGTGGACATAATAGCAATCAGCCCCAGCATTTT
>-|-|TRBV5-3|TRBJ2-7
CARSSYPGTYEQYF
TGTGCCAGAAGCTCTTACCCGGGAACCTACGAGCAGTACTTC
>TRBD2|few|TRBV19|TRBJ2-3
CASSLLEREGTDTQYF
TGTGCCAGTAGTCTCCTGGAGCGGGAGGGCACAGATACGCAGTATTTT
>-|-|TRBV11-3|TRBJ2-7
CASSLGQIYEQYF
TGTGCCAGCAGCTTAGGACAGATATACGAGCAGTACTTC
>-|-|TRBV29-1|TRBJ2-3
CSVEAGLDTQYF
TGCAGCGTTGAAGCTGGGCTGGATACGCAGTATTTT
>-|few|TRBV14|TRBJ2-3
CASGGAGKDTQYF
TGTGCCAGCGGTGGGGCAGGGAAAGATACGCAGTATTTT
>-|once|TRBV7-2|TRBJ1-1
CASSSQGVDSEAFF
TGTGCCAGCAGCTCGCAGGGTGTAGACTCTGAAGCTTTCTTT
>-|-|TRBV6-6|TRBJ1-2
CASNSLKTANYGYTF
TGTGCCAGCAACTCATTGAAAACGGCTAACTATGGCTACACCTTC
>TRBD2|-|TRBV9|TRBJ2-1
CASSLRVGGTRTYNEQFF
TGTGCCAGCAGCCTCCGGGTGGGGGGGACCAGAACCTACAATGAGCAGTTCTTC
>-|-|TRBV19|TRBJ2-5
CASSRPVGSGEETQYF
TGTGCCAGTAGTCGACCGGTTGGCTCAGGGGAAGAGACCCAGTACTTC
>TRBD1|-|TRBV6-5|TRBJ2-7
CASYKTGKRNEQYF
TGTGCCAGCTATAAGACAGGGAAAAGGAACGAGCAGTACTTC
>TRBD1|-|TRBV10-3|TRBJ2-1
CAIRTGAGDNEQFF
TGTGCCATCAGGACAGGGGCCGGCGACAATGAGCAGTTCTTC
>TRBD2|-|TRBV5-1|TRBJ2-5
CASSLEGAGVGETQYF
TGCGCCAGCAGCTTGGAGGGCGCGGGAGTGGGCGAGACCCAGTACTTC
>-|-|TRBV27|TRBJ2-2
CASSFGRANTGELFF
TGTGCCAGCAGTTTTGGCAGGGCGAACACCGGGGAGCTGTTTTTT
>-|few|TRBV7-2|TRBJ2-3
CASSLVSGVTDTQYF
TGTGCCAGCAGCTTAGTATCGGGAGTAACAGATACGCAGTATTTT
>-|-|TRBV28|TRBJ2-5
CASSFAERETQYF
TGTGCCAGCAGTTTCGCTGAACGGGAGACCCAGTACTTC
>-|-|TRBV5-1|TRBJ1-3
CASSSTGYSGNTIYF
TGCGCCAGCAGCTCTACAGGTTACTCTGGAAACACCATATATTTT
>-|-|TRBV10-3|TRBJ2-5
CAITGNSGETQYF
TGTGCCATCACAGGGAATTCGGGCGAGACCCAGTACTTC
>-|-|TRBV28|TRBJ1-4
CASSPHRGQTNEKLFF
TGTGCCAGCAGCCCTCACAGAGGACAGACTAATGAAAAACTGTTTTTT
>TRBD1|once|TRBV12-3/TRBV12-4|TRBJ1-2
CASSSGDRVGYTF
TGTGCCAGCAGCTCTGGGGACAGGGTTGGCTACACCTTC
>-|-|TRBV5-6|TRBJ2-1
CASSLVAGKSYNEQFF
TGTGCCAGCAGCTTGGTTGCGGGTAAATCTTACAATGAGCAGTTCTTC
>TRBD1|-|TRBV18|TRBJ1-1
CASSPSPGTGMAFF
TGTGCCAGCTCACCGAGTCCCGGGACAGGGATGGCTTTCTTT
>-|-|TRBV5-1|TRBJ2-7
CASSLAGGNDEQYF
TGCGCCAGCAGCTTGGCAGGGGGGAATGACGAGCAGTACTTC
>-|-|TRBV5-1|TRBJ2-5
CASSLRGETSQETQYF
TGCGCCAGCAGCTTAAGGGGCGAAACCTCCCAAGAGACCCAGTACTTC
>TRBD2|once|TRBV6-2/TRBV6-3|TRBJ2-3
CASSLTWTSADTQYF
TGTGCCAGCAGCCTAACGTGGACTAGTGCAGATACGCAGTATTTT
>TRBD2|-|TRBV4-2|TRBJ2-7
CASSQAGTSGRFEQYF
TGTGCCAGCAGCCAAGCTGGGACTAGCGGGAGATTTGAGCAGTACTTC
>TRBD1|once|TRBV11-2|TRBJ1-2
CASSFPPGTGGNYGYTF
TGTGCCAGCAGCTTCCCCCCAGGGACAGGGGGTAACTATGGCTACACCTTC
>-|-|TRBV6-6|TRBJ2-3
CASSYSAGLRDTQYF
TGTGCCAGCAGTTACTCGGCGGGGCTGAGAGATACGCAGTATTTT
>-|-|TRBV5-4|TRBJ2-1
CASSLGGGLLNNEQFF
TGTGCCAGCAGCTTGGGTGGAGGACTTCTAAACAATGAGCAGTTCTTC
>-|-|TRBV11-2|TRBJ2-5
CASSWARGETQYF
TGTGCCAGCAGCTGGGCTCGGGGGGAGACCCAGTACTTC
>-|-|TRBV11-1|TRBJ2-2
CASSPTGVGELFF
TGTGCCAGCAGCCCCACCGGGGTGGGGGAGCTGTTTTTT
>-|-|TRBV18|TRBJ2-2
CASSLGSRDVTGELFF
TGTGCCAGCTCACTAGGCAGCAGGGATGTCACCGGGGAGCTGTTTTTT
>-|-|TRBV7-9|TRBJ2-5
CASSAGLDNQETQYF
TGTGCCAGCAGCGCAGGCCTTGATAACCAAGAGACCCAGTACTTC
>TRBD1|once|TRBV4-2|TRBJ1-2
CASSQDLGQGTAEGYTF
TGTGCCAGCAGCCAAGACCTGGGACAGGGGACGGCGGAGGGCTACACCTTC
>TRBD1|-|TRBV5-1|TRBJ2-7
CASSVGTGQLYEQYF
TGCGCCAGCAGCGTCGGGACAGGACAACTCTACGAGCAGTACTTC
>-|few|TRBV11-3|TRBJ2-2
CASSLDFPRGAGELFF
TGTGCCAGCAGCTTAGATTTTCCCAGGGGAGCCGGGGAGCTGTTTTTT
>TRBD2|-|TRBV7-3|TRBJ2-5
CASSPGTSGRSGETQYF
TGTGCCAGCAGCCCCGGGACTAGCGGGAGATCGGGGGAGACCCAGTACTTC
>TRBD1|-|TRBV5-1|TRBJ2-1
CASSDTGTGVPFF
TGCGCCAGCAGCGACACCGGGACAGGGGTTCCGTTCTTC
>-|-|TRBV9|TRBJ1-3
CASSVAQGKGNTIYF
TGTGCCAGCAGCGTAGCCCAGGGGAAAGGAAACACCATATATTTT
>TRBD1|-|TRBV5-1|TRBJ2-6
CASRYRDRNSGANVLTF
TGCGCCAGCAGGTACCGGGACAGGAACTCTGGGGCCAACGTCCTGACTTTC
>-|-|TRBV6-2/TRBV6-3|TRBJ1-2
CASSLGRDYGYTF
TGTGCCAGCAGCCTCGGGAGGGACTATGGCTACACCTTC
>TRBD1|-|TRBV3-1/TRBV3-2|TRBJ2-7
CASSQDGQGAREQYF
TGTGCCAGCAGCCAAGATGGACAGGGGGCGCGAGAGCAGTACTTC
>-|-|TRBV30|TRBJ1-5
CAWSATIANQPQHF
TGTGCCTGGAGTGCAACCATAGCGAATCAGCCCCAGCATTTT
>-|-|TRBV6-2/TRBV6-3|TRBJ2-2
CASSYLQGSGELFF
TGTGCCAGCAGTTACTTACAGGGATCCGGGGAGCTGTTTTTT
>TRBD1|once|TRBV18|TRBJ1-2
CASSPRGQGLNGYTF
TGTGCCAGCTCACCACGGGGACAGGGGTTGAATGGCTACACCTTC
>-|-|TRBV27|TRBJ2-1
CASSFQTSVRGSIDEQFF
TGTGCCAGCAGTTTCCAAACTAGCGTAAGGGGGTCCATCGATGAGCAGTTCTTC
>-|-|TRBV28|TRBJ2-7
CATSSLQQGRRGYEQYF
TGTGCCACATCATCCCTACAACAGGGTCGCAGGGGCTACGAGCAGTACTTC
>-|-|TRBV6-5|TRBJ1-5
CASAPLTGNQPQHF
TGTGCCAGCGCGCCCCTGACAGGAAATCAGCCCCAGCATTTT
>-|-|TRBV19|TRBJ1-2
CASRPGLGRAYGYTF
TGTGCCAGTCGCCCGGGACTGGGCCGGGCCTATGGCTACACCTTC
>-|few|TRBV6-5|TRBJ1-5
CATSTDSNQPQHF
TGTGCCACTTCGACAGATAGCAATCAGCCCCAGCATTTT
>TRBD1|-|TRBV11-2|TRBJ1-2
CASSGGTGSGYTF
TGTGCCAGCAGCGGGGGGACAGGGAGTGGCTACACCTTC
>TRBD1|-|TRBV5-1|TRBJ1-4
CASSRDRVEKLFF
TGCGCCAGCAGCCGGGACAGGGTTGAAAAACTGTTTTTT